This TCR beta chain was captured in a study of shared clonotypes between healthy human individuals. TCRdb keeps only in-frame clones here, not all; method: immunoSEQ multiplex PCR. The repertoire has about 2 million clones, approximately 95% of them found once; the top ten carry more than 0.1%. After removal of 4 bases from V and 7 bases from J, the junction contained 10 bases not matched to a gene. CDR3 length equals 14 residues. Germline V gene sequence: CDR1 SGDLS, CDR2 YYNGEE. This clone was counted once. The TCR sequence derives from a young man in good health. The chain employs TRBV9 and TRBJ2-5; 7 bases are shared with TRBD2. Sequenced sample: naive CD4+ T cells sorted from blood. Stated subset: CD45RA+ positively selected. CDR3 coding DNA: TGTGCCAGCAGCCCCCAGACTAGCAGCCTGACCCAGTACTTC. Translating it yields CASSPQTSSLTQYF.